These 16 T cell receptor beta chains came from one sample sequenced in a study of tumor and adjacent non-tumor tissue in lung cancer. The library came from three nested PCR rounds adapted from ARM-PCR protocols. One entry per CDR3 protein results from TCRdb running MiXCR on the multiplex PCR reads. The sample has about 90,000 distinct CDR3 sequences; approximately 57% are singletons. The template was RNA from unsorted bulk tissue. Sequenced: lung tumor tissue. The origin of the receptors is a man between 65 and 79 years old with non-small cell lung cancer.

This clonotype was picked up many times. V is TRBV29-1 and J is TRBJ2-7; 8 nucleotides line up with TRBD1. Germline loops: CDR1 SQVTM, CDR2 ANQGSEA. The CDR3 length is 12 residues. J lost 3 bases, V lost 7 bases, and 5 bases had no gene match. In DNA form, the CDR3 reads TGCAGCGGGGGGACAGGAGTCTACGAGCAGTACTTC. Protein product: CSGGTGVYEQYF.

This clonotype was picked up many times. The chain employs TRBV10-2 and TRBJ2-7; no firm D call. The germline V gene encodes CDR1 WSHSY and CDR2 SAAADI. V lost 5 bases and J 5 bases, leaving 10 bases between the germline ends. The CDR3 contains 12 residues. The CDR3 DNA follows: TGCGCCAGCAGTTTGCGGAACAACGAGCAGTACTTC. It encodes CASSLRNNEQYF.

This clonotype was observed a few times. J is TRBJ2-7 and V is TRBV5-1, with TRBD1 as a possible D gene (5 bases). There are 15 residues in the CDR3. Germline V gene sequence: CDR1 SGHRS, CDR2 YFSETQ. V lost 0 bases and J 0 bases, leaving 10 bases between the germline ends. The DNA of the CDR3 is TGCGCCAGCAGCTTGGAGACAGCTTCCTCCTACGAGCAGTACTTC. Translating gives CASSLETASSYEQYF.

Of note for this clonotype: Since the CDR3 does not end with the conserved phenylalanine or tryptophan, this likely comes from a read error. The chain uses TRBV16 and TRBJ1-2; D not certain. The CDR3 is 13 amino acids. Germline CDR1 and CDR2: KGHSY and FQNENV. V was pared by 2 bases and J by 8 bases, with 12 bases between. CDR3 region: CASSQLVGVGYTL. The CDR3 DNA is TGTGCCAGCAGCCAACTAGTGGGAGTCGGCTACACCTTA.

V gene TRBV24-1 combines with J gene TRBJ2-1, with 8 bases identical to TRBD2. The CDR3 loop spans 18 amino acids. Germline assignment: CDR1 KGHDR and CDR2 SFDVKD. V lost 6 bases to trimming and J lost 4 bases; unmatched junction nucleotides: 16. CDR3 DNA: TGTGCCACCAGTAGCATTTGGCGGGGGGCAGCGGGGTACAATGAGCAGTTCTTC. This translates into CATSSIWRGAAGYNEQFF.

In the case of this clonotype: Without the conserved terminal phenylalanine or tryptophan, this CDR3 likely stems from a read error. The gene calls are TRBV6-1 and TRBJ2-3; D unclear. Germline V gene lookup returns CDR1 MNHNS and CDR2 SASEGT. The CDR3 loop spans 13 amino acids. V was cut by 2 bases and J by 12 bases, with 15 bases left in between. The CDR3 DNA follows: TGTGCCAGCAGTGAAAATAGGCTAATTACACAGTATTAT. The encoded protein is CASSENRLITQYY.

On this clonotype: The junction departs from germline at one end; a sequencing error may be responsible. The CDR3 loop is CTSSRNLVSYNEQFF. CDR3 in DNA: TGTACCAGCAGCCGAAACCTGGTCTCATACAATGAGCAGTTCTTC. V gene TRBV11-2 combines with J gene TRBJ2-1; D not resolved. The germline CDR1 and CDR2 sequences are SGHAT and FQNNGV. The CDR3 spans 15 residues.

V gene TRBV11-3 combines with J gene TRBJ1-1, with D possibly matching TRBD1 (6 bases). CDR3 length equals 16 residues. Germline V lookup: CDR1 SGHNT, CDR2 YENEEA. Written as DNA, the CDR3 is TGTCTCAGCAGCCGAAGGGGGACAAATATGAACACTGAAGCTTTCTTT. It translates to CLSSRRGTNMNTEAFF. Supplemented by reference TRBV11-3 and TRBJ1-1, the full variable domain reads EAGVVQSPRYKIIEKKQPVAFWCNPISGHNTLYWYLQNLGQGPELLIRYENEEAVDDSQLPKDRFSAERLKGVDSTLKIQPAELGDSAVYLCLSSRRGTNMNTEAFFGQGTRLTVV.

This clonotype was observed a handful of times. A much larger clone differs by one base, so this may be a read error. The CDR3 reads CSYRLTGSSYEEYF. CDR3 coding DNA: TGCAGCTACCGATTGACAGGGAGCTCCTACGAGGAGTACTTC. The chain has TRBV29-1 and TRBJ2-7, with 7 nucleotides matching TRBD1. CDR1 and CDR2 (germline): SQVTM, ANQGSEA. The CDR3 contains 14 residues.

Worth noting for this clonotype: At one boundary the junction diverges from the germline segment, which might be a read error. The chain recombines TRBV5-5 with TRBJ2-5, with D possibly TRBD2 on 6 matching bases. The CDR3 has 13 amino acids. Germline assignment: CDR1 SGHKS and CDR2 YYEKEE (reference sequence). This chain's CDR3 is CAGSSCGGETQYF. CDR3 in DNA: TGTGCCGGCAGCTCCTGCGGAGGGGAGACCCAGTACTTC.

The V and J genes are TRBV10-3 and TRBJ2-7; D is possibly TRBD1 (6 bases). This CDR3 has 14 amino acids. Trimming removed 8 bases at V and 3 bases at J, with 17 bases between. Germline values: CDR1 ENHRY, CDR2 SYGVKD. CDR3 sequence (DNA): TGTGCCATCGGTGGTTTGGGGGCAGGCTACGAGCAGTACTTC. Its protein is CAIGGLGAGYEQYF.

This clonotype has ten or more counts. The V call is TRBV29-1, the J call TRBJ2-7; possibly TRBD1 for D (6 bases). Trimming pared 1 base from V and 0 bases from J, leaving 16 bases between. CDR1 and CDR2 from the germline V gene are SQVTM and ANQGSEA. The CDR3 has 16 amino acids. CDR3: CSVEAPGHFSSYEQYF. In DNA form, the CDR3 reads TGCAGCGTTGAAGCCCCGGGACACTTTAGCTCCTACGAGCAGTACTTC.

This sequence joins TRBV21-1 and TRBJ2-7; the table's D call, TRBD2, has no DNA check behind it. TRBV21-1 represents a pseudogene. The length of the CDR3 is 13 residues. The CDR3 DNA sequence: TGTGCCAGCAGCACGGGACGGCACTACGAGCAGTACTTC. It translates to CASSTGRHYEQYF.

This clonotype appeared many times. This chain connects TRBV9 to TRBJ2-2; no clear D. The CDR3 is 15 residues long. V was cut by 0 bases and J by 7 bases, with 13 bases left in between. In germline, CDR1 is SGDLS, CDR2 YYNGEE. The CDR3 coding sequence is TGTGCCAGCAGCGTAGCTGTCGTCGGTGACGGGGAGCTGTTTTTT. It translates to CASSVAVVGDGELFF. The complete variable domain, with remaining parts taken from reference TRBV9 and TRBJ2-2, reads DSGVTQTPKHLITATGQRVTLRCSPRSGDLSVYWYQQSLDQGLQFLIQYYNGEERAKGNILERFSAQQFPDLHSELNLSSLELGDSALYFCASSVAVVGDGELFFGEGSRLTVL.

On this clonotype: An end of the junction does not agree with germline; a read error may underlie this. The gene calls are TRBV2 and TRBJ1-2; maybe TRBD1 (5 bases). This CDR3 spans 15 amino acids. Germline lookup yields CDR1 SNHLY and CDR2 FYNNEI. CDR3 sequence: CASTKPTGGDYVYTF. Here the CDR3 DNA reads TGTGCCAGCACGAAACCTACCGGGGGAGACTATGTCTACACCTTC.

This clonotype was seen just once. One end of the junction does not line up with germline, which may come from a read error. The rearrangement uses TRBV11-2 and TRBJ2-3; a possible D gene is TRBD1 (6 bases). The CDR3 consists of 19 residues. Germline V gene sequence: CDR1 SGHAT, CDR2 FQNNGV. The CDR3 reads CGSSSHRDGWGLYIDTQFF. Here the CDR3 DNA reads TGTGGCAGCAGCTCCCATCGAGACGGCTGGGGGCTGTACATAGATACGCAGTTTTTT.